Listed below are T cell receptor beta chains from one sample, sequenced in a study of cytomegalovirus exposure and HLA in healthy donors. Sequencing used immunoSEQ multiplex PCR; TCRdb keeps in-frame clones, though not all of them. The sample contains about 240,000 clones, approximately 82% of which appear only once. Material: PBMCs. All receptors derive from a woman in her fifties or sixties in good health and CMV-seropositive. Each CDR3 is given with its conserved first and last residue. The D gene is left open where the match is weak. Size is omitted from some rows. Given values are once, few, many or a class for expanded clones.

v_call	d_call	clone_size	cdr3_length	j_call	cdr3_aa	cdr3_nt
TRBV6-1	NA	NA	15	TRBJ2-5	CASTNDRLGRETQYF	TGTGCCAGCACTAACGACAGGCTTGGACGGGAGACCCAGTACTTC
TRBV2	NA	NA	12	TRBJ2-7	CASNVRAQEQYF	TGTGCCAGCAACGTCAGGGCGCAGGAGCAGTACTTC
TRBV6-5	NA	NA	14	TRBJ1-1	CASSPLESGAEAFF	TGTGCCAGCAGTCCCTTAGAGTCAGGGGCGGAAGCTTTCTTT
TRBV5-1	NA	NA	15	TRBJ1-1	CASSLTATMNTEAFF	TGCGCCAGCAGCTTGACAGCCACGATGAACACTGAAGCTTTCTTT
TRBV27	TRBD2	few	12	TRBJ2-7	CASSSGLAGVRF	TGTGCCAGCAGTTCGGGACTAGCGGGAGTCCGGTTC
TRBV12-5	TRBD1	NA	13	TRBJ1-1	CASGPDRVGEAFF	TGTGCTAGTGGTCCTGACAGGGTAGGTGAAGCTTTCTTT
TRBV6-5	NA	NA	14	TRBJ1-2	CASSYRGSDYGYTF	TGTGCCAGCAGTTACCGCGGATCGGACTATGGCTACACCTTC
TRBV5-6	NA	NA	11	TRBJ2-7	CASSRNYEQYF	TGTGCCAGCAGCCGGAACTACGAGCAGTACTTC
TRBV19	TRBD1	NA	16	TRBJ2-3	CASSIARGRGTDTQYF	TGTGCCAGTAGTATAGCGAGGGGGCGCGGCACAGATACGCAGTATTTT
TRBV9	NA	NA	11	TRBJ1-1	CASSRNGEAFF	TGTGCCAGCAGCCGAAATGGTGAGGCTTTCTTT
TRBV7-6	TRBD1	NA	15	TRBJ2-3	CASSVTGGSEDTQYF	TGTGCCAGCAGCGTGACAGGGGGAAGTGAAGATACGCAGTATTTT
TRBV5-1	TRBD1	once	14	TRBJ2-7	CASSPGTGGHEQYF	TGCGCCAGCAGCCCCGGGACAGGGGGGCACGAGCAGTACTTC
TRBV29-1	TRBD1	once	12	TRBJ2-7	CSVTRGRREQYF	TGCAGCGTCACAAGGGGGCGCAGAGAGCAGTACTTC
TRBV18	NA	few	15	TRBJ1-5	CASSPTEGRNQPQHF	TGTGCCAGCTCACCTACTGAGGGGAGGAATCAGCCCCAGCATTTT
TRBV9	TRBD1	once	15	TRBJ1-4	CASSVGGTGGEKLFF	TGTGCCAGCAGCGTAGGCGGGACAGGGGGTGAAAAACTGTTTTTT
TRBV9	NA	NA	14	TRBJ1-2	CASSAPTPYYGYTF	TGTGCCAGCAGCGCTCCGACACCATACTATGGCTACACCTTC
TRBV7-9	TRBD2	NA	17	TRBJ2-1	CASSLGGPGLGSNEQFF	TGTGCCAGCAGCTTAGGGGGCCCGGGACTAGGGTCGAATGAGCAGTTCTTC
TRBV7-9	NA	NA	14	TRBJ2-7	CASSLTGPAYEQYF	TGTGCCAGCAGCTTAACAGGGCCTGCCTACGAGCAGTACTTC
TRBV5-6	TRBD2	NA	16	TRBJ2-3	CASSLRSGGTTDTQYF	TGTGCCAGCAGCTTGCGGAGCGGGGGGACCACAGATACGCAGTATTTT
TRBV9	NA	NA	15	TRBJ2-3	CASSVAGQSTDTQYF	TGTGCCAGCAGCGTAGCCGGACAGAGCACAGATACGCAGTATTTT
TRBV30	TRBD2	once	13	TRBJ2-7	CAWNVGGGYEQYF	TGTGCCTGGAATGTTGGGGGGGGCTACGAGCAGTACTTC
TRBV7-3	TRBD2	NA	14	TRBJ2-1	CASSLVAGAHEQFF	TGTGCCAGCAGCTTAGTAGCGGGGGCTCATGAGCAGTTCTTC
TRBV28	NA	NA	12	TRBJ2-3	CASRGLPDTQYF	TGTGCCAGCAGGGGGCTTCCAGATACGCAGTATTTT
TRBV11-3	NA	NA	12	TRBJ2-1	CASSLDLREQFF	TGTGCCAGCAGCTTAGACTTACGGGAGCAGTTCTTC
TRBV2	NA	few	14	TRBJ2-7	CASRYNGALREQYF	TGTGCCAGCAGATACAACGGCGCCCTGAGGGAGCAGTACTTC
TRBV29-1	NA	NA	13	TRBJ2-2	CSVESENTGELFF	TGCAGCGTTGAAAGCGAGAACACCGGGGAGCTGTTTTTT
TRBV28	TRBD2	NA	15	TRBJ2-2	CASRLAGGPPGELFF	TGTGCCAGCAGGCTAGCGGGAGGGCCCCCCGGGGAGCTGTTTTTT
TRBV7-8	NA	NA	14	TRBJ2-7	CASSLGQGTYEQYF	TGTGCCAGCAGCTTAGGGCAGGGCACCTACGAGCAGTACTTC
TRBV5-6	NA	NA	12	TRBJ2-1	CASGAVHNEQFF	TGTGCCAGCGGGGCGGTCCACAATGAGCAGTTCTTC
TRBV2	NA	NA	14	TRBJ1-5	CASSRHQRNQPQHF	TGTGCCAGCAGTCGACATCAGCGCAATCAGCCCCAGCATTTT
TRBV28	TRBD2	NA	15	TRBJ2-1	CASGGSGVSYNEQFF	TGTGCCAGCGGTGGGAGCGGGGTCTCCTACAATGAGCAGTTCTTC
TRBV19	NA	NA	16	TRBJ2-1	CASSIVGNNPDNEQFF	TGTGCCAGTAGTATAGTCGGGAACAACCCCGATAATGAGCAGTTCTTC
TRBV5-4	TRBD2	NA	20	TRBJ2-5	CASSLGLSLAGQKAQETQYF	TGTGCCAGCAGCTTGGGTTTGAGCCTAGCGGGACAGAAGGCGCAAGAGACCCAGTACTTC
TRBV5-5	TRBD2	few	15	TRBJ2-5	CASSLGLAVQETQYF	TGTGCCAGCAGCTTGGGACTAGCGGTACAAGAGACCCAGTACTTC
TRBV7-9	TRBD1	NA	16	TRBJ1-5	CASSLGVGQDNQPQHF	TGTGCCAGCAGCTTAGGAGTGGGACAGGACAATCAGCCCCAGCATTTT
TRBV6-1	NA	NA	12	TRBJ2-2	CASLDSTGELFF	TGTGCCAGCCTTGACTCTACCGGGGAGCTGTTTTTT
TRBV6-5	NA	NA	14	TRBJ1-1	CASSGGRAHTEAFF	TGTGCCAGCAGTGGGGGCCGGGCCCACACTGAAGCTTTCTTT
TRBV19	NA	NA	14	TRBJ1-5	CASSSRGGNQPQHF	TGTGCCAGTAGTTCCAGGGGTGGGAATCAGCCCCAGCATTTT
TRBV23-1	TRBD1	NA	17	TRBJ1-4	CASSHPGQGGGSEKLFF	TGCGCCAGCAGTCACCCGGGACAGGGGGGAGGAAGTGAAAAACTGTTTTTT
TRBV10-2	NA	NA	15	TRBJ1-2	CASSELGQTLYGYTF	TGCGCCAGCAGTGAGCTTGGACAGACCCTCTATGGCTACACCTTC
TRBV11-1	NA	NA	13	TRBJ2-1	CASSLHSLNEQFF	TGTGCCAGCAGCTTACACTCCCTTAATGAGCAGTTCTTC
TRBV10-3	NA	NA	14	TRBJ2-7	CAISELPSVYEQYF	TGTGCCATCAGTGAGCTACCAAGCGTCTACGAGCAGTACTTC
TRBV6-6	NA	NA	14	TRBJ2-5	CASSYSELGETQYF	TGTGCCAGCAGTTACTCGGAGCTTGGGGAGACCCAGTACTTC
TRBV11-3	TRBD1	few	17	TRBJ2-5	CASNLLQGRAIWETQYF	TGTGCCAGCAACTTACTACAGGGGAGAGCTATTTGGGAGACCCAGTACTTC
TRBV7-2	NA	NA	12	TRBJ1-2	CASSPDRYGYTF	TGTGCCAGCAGTCCCGACAGATATGGCTACACCTTC
TRBV6-1	TRBD2	NA	15	TRBJ2-2	CASSIAGGNTGELFF	TGTGCCAGCAGTATAGCGGGGGGTAACACCGGGGAGCTGTTTTTT
TRBV19	TRBD1	NA	14	TRBJ2-7	CASSPRGTGYEQYF	TGTGCCAGTAGTCCAAGGGGGACAGGCTACGAGCAGTACTTC
TRBV28	NA	NA	15	TRBJ2-1	CAISSGLSSYNEQFF	TGTGCCATCAGTAGCGGCCTGAGCTCCTACAATGAGCAGTTCTTC
TRBV7-9	TRBD2	NA	16	TRBJ2-1	CASSGLAGGRGDEQFF	TGTGCCAGCAGCGGACTAGCGGGAGGGCGGGGCGATGAGCAGTTCTTC
TRBV9	NA	NA	18	TRBJ1-2	CASSVGFPTGSRDYGYTF	TGTGCCAGCAGCGTAGGTTTCCCCACAGGGTCCCGCGACTATGGCTACACCTTC
TRBV30	TRBD1	NA	12	TRBJ1-1	CASDRVGTEAFF	TGTGCCTCCGACAGGGTGGGGACTGAAGCTTTCTTT
TRBV15	NA	NA	13	TRBJ1-2	CATSNLRGHGYTF	TGTGCCACCAGCAACCTTCGAGGGCATGGCTACACCTTC
TRBV6-6	TRBD1	NA	15	TRBJ1-5	CASRPTGISNQPQHF	TGTGCCAGCAGGCCGACAGGGATTAGCAATCAGCCCCAGCATTTT
TRBV4-1	NA	NA	16	TRBJ2-7	CASSQELQAGQDEQYF	TGCGCCAGCAGCCAAGAATTGCAGGCAGGGCAGGACGAGCAGTACTTC